The 32 T cell receptor beta chains listed next were all sequenced from one sample in a study of blood T cell repertoires in COVID-19. The assay was immunoSEQ multiplex PCR, and TCRdb's table has in-frame clones only and misses some. The sample gives 200,000 to 250,000 clones, about nine tenths of which show up once; approximately 2.6% is in the top ten. Sequenced material: peripheral blood. These receptor sequences come from a man aged 25-40 years with COVID-19, enrolled during active disease.

V gene TRBV2 combines with J gene TRBJ1-1, with TRBD1 matching over 10 bases. The V gene's germline CDR1 is SNHLY and CDR2 FYNNEI. The junction had 12 bases not matched to a gene; V was cut back by 10 bases and J by 7 bases. This CDR3 spans 14 amino acids. CDR3 sequence: CAIPNQGQGFEAFF. Written as DNA, the CDR3 is TGTGCCATACCGAACCAGGGACAGGGGTTTGAAGCTTTCTTT.

V is TRBV5-4 and J is TRBJ1-1; TRBD1 aligns across 9 bases. V trimming: 4 bases; J trimming: 7 bases; junction bases outside the gene matches: 11. CDR3 length equals 15 residues. Germline V gives CDR1 SGHNT, CDR2 YYREEE (reference sequence). CDR3 sequence (DNA): TGTGCCAGCAGCCCCGGACAGGGGAATAAAGGTGAAGCTTTCTTT. Translation: CASSPGQGNKGEAFF.

CDR3 DNA sequence: TGTGCCAGTACGACAGGGGGATACAATGAGCAGTTCTTC. This translates into CASTTGGYNEQFF. V and J are TRBV7-9 and TRBJ2-1, with 9 bases aligning to TRBD1. This CDR3 region has 13 residues. CDR1 and CDR2 from the germline V gene are SEHNR and FQNEAQ (reference sequence). V dropped 9 bases and J dropped 4; count of bases not matched to a gene: 4.

This rearrangement joins TRBV2 to TRBJ1-1, with 11 positions matching TRBD1. Per the germline V gene, CDR1 is SNHLY and CDR2 is FYNNEI. The CDR3 runs 15 residues. V lost 1 base and J lost 5; bases outside the gene matches: 3. For the CDR3, the DNA is TGTGCCAGCAGTGAAGGGACAGGGGGCGAGACTGAAGCTTTCTTT. As protein: CASSEGTGGETEAFF. Variable domain in full (rest from reference TRBV2 and TRBJ1-1): EPEVTQTPSHQVTQMGQEVILRCVPISNHLYFYWYRQILGQKVEFLVSFYNNEISEKSEIFDDQFSVERPDGSNFTLKIRSTKLEDSAMYFCASSEGTGGETEAFFGQGTRLTVV.

V and J are TRBV11-1 and TRBJ2-3; 10 positions match TRBD2. After removal of 5 bases from V and 4 bases from J, the junction contained 6 bases not matched to a gene. The CDR3 is 15 residues long. CDR1 SGHAT and CDR2 FQDESV come from the germline V gene (reference sequence). The CDR3 loop is CASSPAGGIADTQYF. The CDR3 DNA follows: TGTGCCAGCAGCCCAGCGGGGGGGATTGCAGATACGCAGTATTTT.

The V gene is TRBV18, the J gene TRBJ2-3; 8 positions match TRBD1. Germline CDR1 and CDR2: KGHSH and LQKENI. CDR3 size: 14 residues. V lost 6 bases and J lost 4; bases outside the gene matches: 6. This chain's CDR3 is CASSRGQGADTQYF. CDR3 DNA sequence: TGTGCCAGCTCCCGCGGACAGGGCGCAGATACGCAGTATTTT. The complete variable domain, with remaining parts taken from reference TRBV18 and TRBJ2-3, reads NAGVMQNPRHLVRRRGQEARLRCSPMKGHSHVYWYRQLPEEGLKFMVYLQKENIIDESGMPKERFSAEFPKEGPSILRIQQVVRGDSAAYFCASSRGQGADTQYFGPGTRLTVL.

The V and J genes are TRBV6-5 and TRBJ1-4; 10 bases map to TRBD1. CDR1 is MNHEY and CDR2 is SVGAGI in the germline V gene. J was trimmed by 8 bases and V by 6 bases; bases with no gene match: 6. CDR3 length: 14 amino acids. This CDR3 reads CASRRDRGYEKLFF. DNA for the CDR3: TGTGCCAGCAGGCGGGACAGGGGTTACGAAAAACTGTTTTTT.

This chain connects TRBV6-5 to TRBJ1-4; D gene uncertain. The length of the CDR3 is 13 residues. Germline V CDR1 and CDR2: MNHEY, SVGAGI. Trimming took off 6 bases at V and 0 bases at J, with 5 bases between the two ends. In DNA form, the CDR3 reads TGTGCCAGCAGCCTTGCAACTAATGAAAAACTGTTTTTT. Its protein is CASSLATNEKLFF.

The table lists this clone with a few counts. This chain joins TRBV7-8 and TRBJ1-4, with a weak D call TRBD1 (5 bases). Germline V gene data show CDR1 as SGHVS and CDR2 as FQNEAQ. The V end lost 0 bases, the J end lost 0 bases, and 11 bases lay between the germline ends. This CDR3 region has 17 residues. CDR3 region: CASSLASWGATNEKLFF. DNA for the CDR3: TGTGCCAGCAGCTTAGCGAGCTGGGGGGCAACTAATGAAAAACTGTTTTTT.

The chain links TRBV7-2 to TRBJ1-4, with D unresolved. V gave up 3 bases and J gave up 8 bases, with 13 bases separating them. Germline loops: CDR1 SGHTA, CDR2 FQGNSA. The CDR3 covers 14 residues. CDR3 in amino acids: CASSFIPGFEKLFF. CDR3 sequence (DNA): TGTGCCAGCAGCTTTATACCGGGGTTCGAAAAACTGTTTTTT. Supplemented by reference TRBV7-2 and TRBJ1-4, the full variable domain reads GAGVSQSPSNKVTEKGKDVELRCDPISGHTALYWYRQSLGQGLEFLIYFQGNSAPDKSGLPSDRFSAERTGGSVSTLTIQRTQQEDSAVYLCASSFIPGFEKLFFGSGTQLSVL.

The chain carries TRBV6-5 and TRBJ2-1; D is perhaps TRBD1 (5 bases). CDR1 and CDR2 from the germline V gene are MNHEY and SVGAGI. V was shortened by 8 bases and J by 6 bases, with 20 bases between the two germline ends. This CDR3 has 15 residues. The CDR3 nucleotides are TGTGCCAGCGTCCAATATGGGGCCCAGGGCAATGAGCAGTTCTTC. It translates to CASVQYGAQGNEQFF.

The CDR3 is CASSLSWRGNTEAFF. The CDR3, as DNA: TGTGCCAGCAGTTTATCTTGGAGGGGGAACACTGAAGCTTTCTTT. The chain recombines TRBV27 with TRBJ1-1; D perhaps matches TRBD1 (5 bases). Trimming left V 0 bases short and J 1 base short, with 9 bases between. CDR1 is MNHEY, CDR2 SMNVEV, per germline (reference sequence). This CDR3 has 15 residues.

CDR3 region: CASSQAGTRAPDTQYF. The CDR3 region has the DNA TGTGCCAGCAGCCAAGCCGGGACTAGGGCCCCAGATACGCAGTATTTT. The V and J genes are TRBV7-3 and TRBJ2-3; 8 bases match TRBD2. The CDR3 spans 16 residues. Per germline, CDR1 SGHTA and CDR2 FQGTGA. The ends lost 5 bases at V and 4 bases at J; junction bases unmatched: 11. Drawing the rest from reference TRBV7-3 and TRBJ2-3, the complete variable domain is GAGVSQTPSNKVTEKGKYVELRCDPISGHTALYWYRQSLGQGPEFLIYFQGTGAADDSGLPNDRFFAVRPEGSVSTLKIQRTERGDSAVYLCASSQAGTRAPDTQYFGPGTRLTVL.

This clone was found a few times. The rearrangement joins TRBV28 to TRBJ2-7; 12 nucleotides align to TRBD2. V shed 6 bases, J shed 2 bases, and the junction held 2 bases outside the gene matches. The CDR3 contains 14 residues. Germline CDR1 reads MDHEN; CDR2 reads SYDVKM. The DNA of the CDR3 is TGTGCCAGCAGGACTAGCGGGAGCACCTACGAGCAGTACTTC. Translation gives CASRTSGSTYEQYF.

This rearrangement joins TRBV5-1 to TRBJ2-1; 8 positions agree with TRBD1. V lost 3 bases and J lost 1; bases outside the gene matches: 6. CDR3 length equals 16 residues. Looked up from germline, CDR1 is SGHRS and CDR2 is YFSETQ. This CDR3 is CASSSRGQESYNEQFF. The CDR3 bases are TGCGCCAGCAGCTCCAGGGGGCAGGAGTCCTACAATGAGCAGTTCTTC.

This chain links TRBV5-4 with TRBJ1-2, with D perhaps matching TRBD1 (5 bases). Germline V gives CDR1 SGHNT, CDR2 YYREEE (reference sequence). The V end was cut by 2 bases, the J end by 8 bases, with 16 bases between. The CDR3 totals 14 residues. CDR3 DNA: TGTGCCAGCAGCTTAGGCAGGGCGACGGAAGGCTACACCTTC. Translating gives CASSLGRATEGYTF.

The V and J genes are TRBV7-9 and TRBJ1-2; TRBD1 is a possible D gene (6 bases). The germline V and J ends were trimmed by 6 bases and 4 bases, with 21 bases remaining between them. There are 16 residues in the CDR3. Germline V CDR1 and CDR2: SEHNR, FQNEAQ (reference sequence). CDR3 nucleotides: TGTGCCAGCAGTCGAGAGACAGGACGGGGAAGCTATGGCTACACCTTC. Residues: CASSRETGRGSYGYTF.

Many counts were recorded for this clone. This chain connects TRBV4-2 to TRBJ1-5, with TRBD1 matching over 7 bases. CDR1 LGHNA and CDR2 YNFKEQ come from the germline V gene. Trimming cost V 3 bases and J 5 bases; bases outside gene matches: 10. The CDR3 extends over 16 amino acids. The CDR3 sequence is CASSQRPGTDHQPQHF. Written as DNA, the CDR3 is TGTGCCAGCAGCCAGAGACCCGGGACAGACCATCAGCCCCAGCATTTT.

This sequence joins TRBV20-1 and TRBJ1-1; 7 positions match TRBD1. This CDR3 is 13 amino acids long. Germline CDR1 is DFQATT and CDR2 is SNEGSKA (reference sequence). With V trimmed by 3 bases and J by 8 bases, 9 bases remained unmatched. For the CDR3, the DNA is TGCAGTGCTAGTTCCCAGGGGGAATACGAAGCTTTCTTT. Translated, it gives CSASSQGEYEAFF.

This rearrangement joins TRBV7-3 to TRBJ1-2; TRBD1 matches 9 bases. The germline V gene encodes CDR1 SGHTA and CDR2 FQGTGA. The CDR3 extends over 15 amino acids. Losses at the gene ends were 5 bases for V and 1 base for J; bases not matched to a gene: 5. The CDR3 spells CASSPGQGYNYGYTF. The CDR3 DNA is TGTGCCAGCAGCCCGGGACAGGGATATAACTATGGCTACACCTTC.

The chain is built from TRBV28 and TRBJ2-7; 8 bases fit TRBD2. J was trimmed by 4 bases and V by 2 bases; bases with no gene match: 7. The CDR3 extends over 15 amino acids. Germline V gene lookup returns CDR1 MDHEN and CDR2 SYDVKM. The CDR3 DNA reads TGTGCCAGCAGTTTACCCGGGACTAGAGGGTACGAGCAGTACTTC. Its translation is CASSLPGTRGYEQYF.

V usage is TRBV7-9 and J usage is TRBJ2-7; 10 nucleotides align to TRBD2. The CDR3 runs 16 residues. Germline CDR1 is SEHNR and CDR2 is FQNEAQ (reference sequence). J gave up 0 bases and V 5 bases, and 7 bases lay outside the gene matches. CDR3 coding DNA: TGTGCCAGCAGCCGAAGACTAGCGGGTGGCTCCTACGAGCAGTACTTC. This sequence encodes CASSRRLAGGSYEQYF.

DNA for the CDR3: TGTGCCAGCAGCTTCATGGGGCCGGCAAACACCATATATTTT. This translates into CASSFMGPANTIYF. The rearrangement links TRBV7-2 to TRBJ1-3; possibly TRBD1 for D (5 bases). CDR1 and CDR2 from the germline V gene are SGHTA and FQGNSA. The CDR3 sequence is 14 residues long. The V and J ends lost 3 bases and 6 bases respectively, with 12 bases between them.

V usage is TRBV7-9 and J usage is TRBJ2-2; D not resolved. In germline, CDR1 is SEHNR, CDR2 FQNEAQ (reference sequence). This CDR3 is 13 amino acids long. Trimming stripped 2 bases from V and 7 bases from J, with 8 bases between. The CDR3 DNA follows: TGTGCCAGCAGCTTAATCGGTTACGGGGAGCTGTTTTTT. The encoded protein is CASSLIGYGELFF.

V gene TRBV5-6 combines with J gene TRBJ1-2; 8 nucleotides align to TRBD1. Trimming at V came to 0 bases and at J to 8 bases, leaving 0 bases not matched to a gene. CDR1 and CDR2 from the germline V gene are SGHDT and YYEEEE. The CDR3 is made up of 12 amino acids. The CDR3 coding sequence is TGTGCCAGCAGCTTGGCAGGGGGCGGCTACACCTTC. This sequence encodes CASSLAGGGYTF.

This sequence joins TRBV20-1 and TRBJ1-5, with D hard to call. The CDR3 sequence is 11 residues long. Trimming shortened V by 3 bases and J by 7 bases, and 7 bases separated the two germline ends. In germline, CDR1 is DFQATT, CDR2 SNEGSKA (reference sequence). The CDR3 protein is CSARKLQPQHF. In nucleotides, the CDR3 is TGCAGTGCTAGGAAACTCCAGCCCCAGCATTTT.

Here the CDR3 reads CASSRQGYGYTF. The CDR3 DNA reads TGTGCCAGCAGTAGACAGGGATACGGCTACACCTTC. The chain has TRBV27 and TRBJ1-2; 7 bases match TRBD1. V lost 5 bases and J lost 8; bases outside the gene matches: 5. There are 12 residues in the CDR3. From germline, CDR1 is MNHEY and CDR2 SMNVEV (reference sequence).

The rearrangement joins TRBV28 to TRBJ2-7; the D is unclear. The CDR3 length is 15 residues. Germline V gives CDR1 MDHEN, CDR2 SYDVKM. Trimming cost V 3 bases and J 0 bases, with 12 bases left between them. The CDR3 DNA sequence: TGTGCCAGCAGTTTTCCGCGATATACCTCCTACGAGCAGTACTTC. It encodes CASSFPRYTSYEQYF.

The chain uses TRBV10-3 and TRBJ1-3, with TRBD1 as a possible D gene (6 bases). Germline lookup yields CDR1 ENHRY and CDR2 SYGVKD. The V and J ends lost 6 bases and 0 bases respectively, with 12 bases between them. The CDR3 has 15 residues. CDR3: CAISLTGFSGNTIYF. The DNA for the CDR3 is TGTGCCATCAGCTTGACAGGTTTCTCTGGAAACACCATATATTTT.

The chain joins TRBV14 to TRBJ2-2; D gene unclear. Germline V CDR1 and CDR2: SGHDN, FVKESK. The CDR3 length is 15 residues. Trimming took 1 base from V and 0 from J, leaving 6 bases between them. The DNA for the CDR3 is TGTGCCAGCAGCCAAGTCCTAGCGAACACCGGGGAGCTGTTTTTT. This encodes CASSQVLANTGELFF.

In this sample, this clone turned up once. CDR3 residues: CASSQERRGQSYNEQFF. The CDR3 DNA is TGCGCCAGCAGCCAAGAGAGAAGGGGGCAATCCTACAATGAGCAGTTCTTC. The chain joins TRBV4-3 to TRBJ2-1, with TRBD1 matching 7 bases. This CDR3 has 17 residues. V lost 0 bases to trimming and J lost 1 base; unmatched junction nucleotides: 6. Germline-derived CDR1 and CDR2 are LGHNA and YSLEER.

The chain recombines TRBV6-5 with TRBJ2-1; 12 nucleotides align to TRBD1. The CDR3 sequence is 13 residues long. Per germline, CDR1 MNHEY and CDR2 SVGAGI. The J segment lost 7 bases and the V segment lost 8 bases, leaving 3 bases of the junction unmatched. The CDR3 loop reads CASGDRGRNEQFF. The CDR3 DNA follows: TGTGCCAGCGGGGACAGGGGGCGTAATGAGCAGTTCTTC.